Presented here are 29 T cell receptor beta chains from one specimen sequenced in a study of Ad26.COV2.S vaccination and SARS-CoV-2 variants. Sequencing was performed with immunoSEQ multiplex PCR; in TCRdb, only in-frame clones are kept and a portion is missing. The table shows around 270,000 clones, with around 90% occurring only once. Treatment in this sample: around 19 received Ad26.COV2.S at low or high dose, single or two shots; 5 received placebo; per-sample allocation not given. Specimens were obtained on day 63 following the first vaccine or placebo injection. Sequencing was performed on peripheral blood, taken in a trial of Ad26.COV2.S vaccine versus placebo. These receptors were obtained from a person between 18 and 65 years old who received the Ad26.COV2.S COVID-19 vaccine or a placebo.

The table lists this clone with a count of one. This chain connects TRBV7-3 to TRBJ1-2, with 8 bases fitting TRBD1. Germline-derived CDR1 and CDR2 are SGHTA and FQGTGA. The V gene end was trimmed by 5 bases and the J gene end by 2 bases; junction bases not matched to a gene: 13. The CDR3 length is 17 residues. CDR3 region: CASSTPGAGGCNYGYTF. CDR3 sequence (DNA): TGTGCCAGCAGCACCCCCGGGGCAGGGGGCTGCAACTATGGCTACACCTTC.

This clone was counted once. The V gene is TRBV7-3, the J gene TRBJ2-1; 7 nucleotides match TRBD2. In germline, CDR1 is SGHTA, CDR2 FQGTGA. V lost 1 base to trimming and J lost 8 bases; unmatched junction nucleotides: 11. CDR3 length: 16 amino acids. The CDR3 nucleotides read TGTGCCAGCAGCTTAAATGGGGCGGGAGCGTACCATGAGCAGTTCTTC. It is translated as CASSLNGAGAYHEQFF.

This rearrangement joins TRBV7-2 to TRBJ1-2; 8 nucleotides agree with TRBD1. The CDR3 length is 15 residues. The J segment lost 6 bases and the V segment lost 5 bases, leaving 11 bases of the junction unmatched. The germline CDR1 and CDR2 sequences are SGHTA and FQGNSA. CDR3 sequence: CASSPGQGRWDGYTF. The CDR3 DNA reads TGTGCCAGCAGCCCCGGACAGGGAAGGTGGGATGGCTACACCTTC.

The J gene is TRBJ2-3, the V gene TRBV7-2; D ambiguous. Between the trimmed V and J ends, which lost 2 bases and 6 bases, there was a span of 6 bases. In germline, CDR1 is SGHTA, CDR2 FQGNSA. The CDR3 consists of 12 residues. Here the CDR3 DNA reads TGTGCCAGCAGCTTACGGTCGGATACGCAGTATTTT. It translates to CASSLRSDTQYF.

The genes are TRBV7-9 and TRBJ2-1, with 7 bases aligning to TRBD2. The CDR3 loop spans 15 amino acids. Germline loops: CDR1 SEHNR, CDR2 FQNEAQ (reference sequence). Trimming removed 7 bases from V and 0 bases from J; junction bases left unmatched: 6. CDR3: CASKPSGSSYNEQFF. The CDR3 nucleotides are TGTGCCAGCAAACCTAGCGGAAGCTCCTACAATGAGCAGTTCTTC.

J is TRBJ1-1 and V is TRBV27; D unresolved. This CDR3 is 14 amino acids long. V was trimmed by 5 bases and J by 7 bases, leaving 17 bases between them. Germline V lookup: CDR1 MNHEY, CDR2 SMNVEV (reference sequence). The CDR3 reads CASSTIGFQVEAFF. The CDR3 DNA reads TGTGCCAGCAGTACGATCGGTTTCCAGGTTGAAGCTTTCTTT.

The chain combines TRBV3-1 (or the pseudogene TRBV3-2) with TRBJ1-4, with TRBD1 matching over 8 bases. Trimming removed 4 bases from V and 6 bases from J; junction bases left unmatched: 10. This CDR3 is 16 amino acids long. The germline V gene has CDR1 LGHDT and CDR2 YNNKEL (reference sequence). CDR3 DNA sequence: TGTGCCAGCAGCCTTTTTCAGGGGGCAGGGGATGAAAAACTGTTTTTT. Residues: CASSLFQGAGDEKLFF.

The J gene is TRBJ1-2, the V gene TRBV4-2, with 8 nucleotides matching TRBD1. The germline CDR1 and CDR2 sequences are LGHNA and YNFKEQ. Trimming removed 3 bases from V and 4 bases from J; junction bases left unmatched: 7. The CDR3 covers 15 residues. The CDR3 loop reads CASSQGGQESYGYTF. For the CDR3, the DNA is TGTGCCAGCAGCCAGGGGGGACAGGAATCCTATGGCTACACCTTC.

The chain links TRBV5-1 to TRBJ2-2, with TRBD1 identical over 11 bases. This CDR3 has 16 amino acids. The V gene end was trimmed by 1 base and the J gene end by 4 bases; junction bases not matched to a gene: 3. The germline gives CDR1 SGHRS, CDR2 YFSETQ. The CDR3: CASSLFGTGGTGELFF. The CDR3 DNA reads TGCGCCAGCAGCTTGTTCGGGACAGGGGGCACCGGGGAGCTGTTTTTT. Drawing the rest from reference TRBV5-1 and TRBJ2-2, the complete variable domain is KAGVTQTPRYLIKTRGQQVTLSCSPISGHRSVSWYQQTPGQGLQFLFEYFSETQRNKGNFPGRFSGRQFSNSRSEMNVSTLELGDSALYLCASSLFGTGGTGELFFGEGSRLTVL.

This chain uses TRBV2 with TRBJ2-5; TRBD1 matches at 8 bases. V was pared by 6 bases and J by 2 bases, with 8 bases of the junction left unmatched. Looked up from germline, CDR1 is SNHLY and CDR2 is FYNNEI. There are 15 residues in the CDR3. The CDR3 DNA follows: TGTGCCAGCAGAGGCATCAGGGGGCGGCAAGAGACCCAGTACTTC. This encodes CASRGIRGRQETQYF.

V and J are TRBV5-4 and TRBJ2-5; 13 bases are shared with TRBD2. There are 16 residues in the CDR3. J was trimmed by 4 bases and V by 3 bases; bases with no gene match: 6. Germline V lookup: CDR1 SGHNT, CDR2 YYREEE (reference sequence). This CDR3 reads CASSSATSGGGETQYF. CDR3 nucleotide sequence: TGTGCCAGCAGCTCAGCTACTAGCGGGGGGGGAGAGACCCAGTACTTC.

This rearrangement joins TRBV25-1 to TRBJ1-2; 7 positions agree with TRBD1. The CDR3 has 17 amino acids. Trimming removed 4 bases from V and 4 bases from J; junction bases left unmatched: 15. Germline values: CDR1 MGHDK, CDR2 SYGVNS. This chain's CDR3 is CASSGPPGQRKTYGYTF. The CDR3 coding sequence is TGTGCCAGCAGTGGTCCTCCGGGACAGAGAAAAACCTATGGCTACACCTTC.

The rearrangement joins TRBV7-9 to TRBJ1-1; 9 bases fit TRBD1. Germline V gene data show CDR1 as SEHNR and CDR2 as FQNEAQ (reference sequence). V shed 5 bases, J shed 3 bases, and the junction held 16 bases outside the gene matches. This CDR3 has 18 amino acids. The CDR3 DNA reads TGTGCCAGCAGCCCCGGGTCGACAGGGGGGAGGGTAGACACTGAAGCTTTCTTT. The encoded protein is CASSPGSTGGRVDTEAFF.

V usage is TRBV7-3 and J usage is TRBJ2-7; 7 bases map to TRBD2. Trimming took 5 bases from V and 4 from J; bases not matched to a gene: 17. The CDR3 contains 17 residues. CDR1 is SGHTA and CDR2 is FQGTGA in the germline V gene. CDR3 protein: CASSPTIPRAGLYEQYV. The CDR3 DNA follows: TGTGCCAGCAGCCCTACTATCCCTCGAGCGGGGCTTTACGAGCAGTACGTC.

In this sample, this clone turned up once. The genes are TRBV18 and TRBJ1-2; 11 bases fit TRBD1. CDR1 is KGHSH and CDR2 is LQKENI in the germline V gene. The trim removed 6 bases at V and 8 bases at J, leaving 17 bases unmatched. The CDR3 spans 17 residues. The CDR3 here is CASSPGQGALGIDGYTF. The CDR3 coding sequence is TGTGCCAGCTCCCCTGGACAGGGGGCGCTTGGGATAGACGGCTACACCTTC.

The rearrangement joins TRBV2 to TRBJ2-7; either TRBD1 or TRBD2 may fit D (6 bases each). CDR1 and CDR2 from the germline V gene are SNHLY and FYNNEI. Deletions cut 2 bases from V and 4 bases from J, with 18 bases between. The CDR3 runs to 16 residues. The CDR3: CASSETGTGATYEQYF. The CDR3 region has the DNA TGTGCCAGCAGTGAAACGGGTACGGGGGCCACTTACGAGCAGTACTTC.

The V call is TRBV24-1, the J call TRBJ1-1; no definite D call. Trimming stripped 0 bases from V and 3 bases from J, with 1 base between. Germline CDR1 KGHDR, CDR2 SFDVKD. This CDR3 is built from 12 residues. This chain's CDR3 is CATSDLDTEAFF. CDR3 in DNA: TGTGCCACCAGTGATTTGGACACTGAAGCTTTCTTT.

The rearrangement uses TRBV7-9 and TRBJ2-3, with a tentative D call TRBD2 (6 bases). The length of the CDR3 is 15 residues. CDR1 is SEHNR, CDR2 FQNEAQ, per germline (reference sequence). Trimming removed 5 bases from V and 2 bases from J, with 14 bases in between. CDR3 amino acids: CASSPSAGITDTQYF. The CDR3 nucleotides are TGTGCCAGCAGCCCCTCGGCGGGAATCACAGATACGCAGTATTTT.

This rearrangement joins TRBV30 to TRBJ1-6; 9 nucleotides line up with TRBD1. This CDR3 contains 16 residues. Germline V gives CDR1 GTSNPN, CDR2 SVGIG (reference sequence). The junction had 8 bases not matched to a gene; V was cut back by 3 bases and J by 5 bases. Written as DNA, the CDR3 is TGTGCCTGGAGCGCTCCCCGGGACAGGGATAATTCACCCCTCCACTTT. It codes for CAWSAPRDRDNSPLHF.

This chain links TRBV5-6 with TRBJ2-7, with TRBD2 matching 11 bases. Germline CDR1 and CDR2: SGHDT and YYEEEE. The CDR3 extends over 14 amino acids. V dropped 4 bases and J dropped 2; count of bases not matched to a gene: 2. CDR3 in amino acids: CASSPGLAAYEQYV. For the CDR3, the DNA is TGTGCCAGCAGCCCGGGACTAGCGGCCTACGAGCAGTACGTC.

The CDR3 region has the DNA TGTGCCAGCAGCTTAGCGCAATGGATGGTGACAGGCTTATATGGCTACACCTTC. This encodes CASSLAQWMVTGLYGYTF. The chain combines TRBV7-2 with TRBJ1-2; D perhaps matches TRBD1 (6 bases). This CDR3 is built from 18 residues. V gave up 0 bases and J gave up 5 bases, with 22 bases separating them. The germline gives CDR1 SGHTA, CDR2 FQGNSA.

This chain links TRBV7-2 with TRBJ2-3; D gene uncertain. There are 13 residues in the CDR3. The V and J ends lost 5 bases and 2 bases respectively, with 8 bases between them. Germline CDR1 reads SGHTA; CDR2 reads FQGNSA. Written as DNA, the CDR3 is TGTGCCAGCAGCAACTCGGTCACAGATACGCAGTATTTT. Its translation is CASSNSVTDTQYF.

The chain links TRBV10-3 to TRBJ2-3; D may match TRBD1 or TRBD2 (6 bases each). CDR1 is ENHRY and CDR2 is SYGVKD in the germline V gene. V was cut by 1 base and J by 4 bases, with 15 bases left in between. This CDR3 comprises 16 residues. The CDR3: CAISEFGGPRADTQYF. CDR3 bases: TGTGCCATCAGTGAGTTTGGGGGGCCTAGAGCAGATACGCAGTATTTT.

The genes are TRBV6-2 or TRBV6-3 and TRBJ2-7; D remains ambiguous. Per germline, CDR1 MNHEY and CDR2 SVGEGT. The length of the CDR3 is 14 residues. V dropped 6 bases and J dropped 3 bases, with 15 bases sitting between them. The CDR3 loop reads CASSHSLTNYEQYV. CDR3 DNA sequence: TGTGCCAGCAGCCACTCCTTAACGAACTACGAGCAGTACGTC.

CDR3 sequence (DNA): TGTGCCAGTACCCTAGGTGGAATCTATGGCTACACCTTC. Translated, it gives CASTLGGIYGYTF. This rearrangement joins TRBV19 to TRBJ1-2; no clear D. Germline V CDR1 and CDR2: LNHDA, SQIVND (reference sequence). Trimming left V 7 bases short and J 4 bases short, with 13 bases between. The CDR3 runs 13 residues.

The rearrangement joins TRBV13 to TRBJ2-7, with D perhaps TRBD1 or TRBD2 (5 bases each). V shed 6 bases and J shed 5 bases, with 11 bases lying between them. CDR1 and CDR2 from the germline V gene are PRHDT and FYEKMQ (reference sequence). The CDR3 sequence is 12 residues long. CDR3 in amino acids: CASRRGVHEQYF. The CDR3 nucleotides read TGTGCCAGCAGGAGGGGTGTCCACGAGCAGTACTTC. Supplemented by reference TRBV13 and TRBJ2-7, the full variable domain reads AAGVIQSPRHLIKEKRETATLKCYPIPRHDTVYWYQQGPGQDPQFLISFYEKMQSDKGSIPDRFSAQQFSDYHSELNMSSLELGDSALYFCASRRGVHEQYFGPGTRLTVT.

The chain employs TRBV24-1 and TRBJ2-5; 12 bases fit TRBD2. Unmatched junction bases numbered 8, after V lost 5 bases and J lost 5 bases. Germline assignment: CDR1 KGHDR and CDR2 SFDVKD. The CDR3 loop spans 16 amino acids. CDR3 coding DNA: TGTGCCACCAGTGGCCTAGCGGGAGGGTTTGACGAGACCCAGTACTTC. It codes for CATSGLAGGFDETQYF.

V and J are TRBV10-2 and TRBJ2-1, with 7 nucleotides matching TRBD2. This CDR3 region has 16 residues. V gave up 0 bases and J gave up 3 bases; unmatched junction bases: 5. The germline V gene encodes CDR1 WSHSY and CDR2 SAAADI. The CDR3 region has the DNA TGCGCCAGCAGTGAGTCGACGAGCGGGATCTACAATGAGCAGTTCTTC. As protein: CASSESTSGIYNEQFF.

The chain couples TRBV7-2 to TRBJ1-1; D unresolved. The V gene lost 6 bases and the J gene lost 1 base, with 9 bases spanning the gap. CDR3 length: 13 amino acids. The V gene's germline CDR1 is SGHTA and CDR2 FQGNSA. The CDR3 reads CASSPRGNTEAFF. In nucleotides, the CDR3 is TGTGCCAGCAGTCCTCGGGGGAACACTGAAGCTTTCTTT.